The rows below give T cell receptor beta chains drawn from one sample of a study of cytomegalovirus exposure and HLA in healthy donors. The method was immunoSEQ multiplex PCR; TCRdb's version includes in-frame clones alone and lacks a portion of them. The sample contains about 110,000 clones, about 73% of which appear only once. Sequenced input: PBMCs. The source is a woman in her forties in good health and CMV-seropositive. Each CDR3 is given with its conserved first and last residue. D genes are given only for firm matches. Part of the rows lack a size; the others show once, few, many or a class for expanded clones.

V gene	D gene	J gene	clone size	CDR3 DNA	CDR3 protein
TRBV6-4	NA	TRBJ2-7	NA	TGTGCCAGCAGTGGGCCTTGCGAGCAGTACTTC	CASSGPCEQYF
TRBV7-2	NA	TRBJ2-5	few	TGTGCCAGCAGTCGGGACATCCAAGAGACCCAGTACTTC	CASSRDIQETQYF
TRBV21-1	NA	TRBJ2-7	once	TGTGCCAGCAGCAAGGAGACAGGACTCTACGAGCAGTACTTC	CASSKETGLYEQYF
TRBV27	TRBD1	TRBJ1-1	NA	TGTGCCAGCAGTTTGGACAGGTTGATGACTGAAGCTTTCTTT	CASSLDRLMTEAFF
TRBV28	NA	TRBJ1-1	NA	TGTGCCAGCAGTTCAACTGGCGGGGTCACTGAAGCTTTCTTT	CASSSTGGVTEAFF
TRBV29-1	TRBD2	TRBJ2-1	NA	TGCAGCGTTTACCTAGCGGGACAATACAATGAGCAGTTCTTC	CSVYLAGQYNEQFF
TRBV5-6	NA	TRBJ2-7	NA	TGTGCCAGCAGCACGGGGAGCTACGAGCAGTACTTC	CASSTGSYEQYF
TRBV7-2	NA	TRBJ1-3	NA	TGTGCCAGCAGCGCGGAACAAGGTCGGTCTGGAAACACCATATATTTT	CASSAEQGRSGNTIYF
TRBV6-5	TRBD1	TRBJ1-1	once	TGTGCCAGCAGATTCACAGGGGGCAAGGAAGCTTTCTTT	CASRFTGGKEAFF
TRBV6-5	NA	TRBJ1-2	NA	TGTGCCAGCAGTTACTCGAGCCTTCGGGGCTACACCTTC	CASSYSSLRGYTF
TRBV4-1	TRBD1	TRBJ1-1	NA	TGCGCCAGCAGTCTACAGGGGCGGGGCACTGAAGCTTTCTTT	CASSLQGRGTEAFF
TRBV6-1	NA	TRBJ2-3	NA	TGTGCCAGCGGAAGGACAGCGACAGATACGCAGTATTTT	CASGRTATDTQYF
TRBV7-2	NA	TRBJ1-6	few	TGTGCCAGCAGCTTAGAGGCCGGGGATTCACCCCTCCACTTT	CASSLEAGDSPLHF
TRBV7-2	NA	TRBJ1-1	NA	TGTGCCAGCAGCTCTCAGGGAGCGGGCACTGAAGCTTTCTTT	CASSSQGAGTEAFF
TRBV7-6	TRBD1	TRBJ1-1	NA	TGTGCCAGCAGCTCCGGGACAGTCGGGAACACTGAAGCTTTCTTT	CASSSGTVGNTEAFF
TRBV2	TRBD1	TRBJ2-6	NA	TGTGCCAGCACCGGGACAGCCTCCTCTGGGGCCAACGTCCTGACTTTC	CASTGTASSGANVLTF
TRBV4-1	NA	TRBJ1-6	NA	TGCGCCAGCAGCCAACCACCCAGAGGGGGTTCATATAATTCACCCCTCCACTTT	CASSQPPRGGSYNSPLHF
TRBV7-3	NA	TRBJ1-6	NA	TGTGCCAGCAGTCGCGACAGTCCCAATTCACCCCTCCACTTT	CASSRDSPNSPLHF
TRBV11-2	TRBD1	TRBJ2-1	once	TGTGCCAGCAGCTTTGGACAGGGCTCCTACAATGAGCAGTTCTTC	CASSFGQGSYNEQFF
TRBV10-3	NA	TRBJ1-1	NA	TGTGCCATCTGGAATTTCGGGGAGACTGAAGCTTTCTTT	CAIWNFGETEAFF
TRBV7-9	TRBD1	TRBJ2-5	NA	TGTGCCAGCAGCTTTCGGACAGGGAAAGAGACCCAGTACTTC	CASSFRTGKETQYF
TRBV5-1	TRBD1	TRBJ1-2	few	TGCGCCAGCAGCAATAATCAGGGGGCGCTTAGAGGCTACACCTTC	CASSNNQGALRGYTF